This T cell receptor (beta chain) appears in the sequencing data of a study of T cell responses to AZD1222 COVID-19 vaccine. The protocol was immunoSEQ multiplex PCR, while the TCRdb copy is restricted to in-frame clones and leaves out a portion. This table has 130,000 or so clones, roughly 84% appearing once. The V gene's germline CDR1 is MDHEN and CDR2 SYDVKM. This CDR3 has 14 amino acids. V was clipped by 3 bases and J by 6 bases, with 14 bases between them. On this clone itself: Its antigen is undetermined.

Broader study findings: Among AZD1222 vaccinees, only five or six were seropositive at baseline. Compared with day 0, the breadth and depth of the Spike-specific TCR repertoire rose significantly after two doses of AZD1222.

The sample consisted of peripheral blood, taken on day 0 of AZD1222 vaccination. The source of this sequence is an adult in good health. The V gene is TRBV28, the J gene TRBJ1-1; tentative D call: TRBD1 (5 bases). CDR3 loop: CASSLTRDMAEAFF. CDR3 nucleotides: TGTGCCAGCAGTTTGACCAGGGATATGGCTGAAGCTTTCTTT.